The 12 T cell receptor beta chains presented below share a single source sample, sequenced in a study of CD8 T cells in ankylosing spondylitis. TCRdb ran MiXCR on the 5' RACE reads and lists one entry per CDR3 protein. The top ten hold roughly 3.6% of the sample, which has some 300,000 distinct CDR3 sequences, around 20% seen once. Sample: blood, either unsorted or a sorted T cell fraction (not recorded which). The receptor set was obtained from a female donor with ankylosing spondylitis or in good health (not recorded which).

Comments on this clonotype: This may arise from a read error, as a much more abundant clone is one base away. V usage is TRBV2 and J usage is TRBJ2-3, with D unresolved. The germline V and J ends were trimmed by 10 bases and 2 bases, with 16 bases remaining between them. Per germline, CDR1 SNHLY and CDR2 FYNNEI. The CDR3 covers 14 residues. CDR3: CAIRLTFLTDTQYF. The CDR3 DNA sequence: TGTGCCATCAGATTGACCTTCCTCACAGATACGCAGTATTTT.

This clonotype has ten or more counts. The J gene is TRBJ1-2, the V gene TRBV5-1; D unclear. Trimming left V 2 bases short and J 2 bases short, with 7 bases between. The CDR3 extends over 13 amino acids. Germline-derived CDR1 and CDR2 are SGHRS and YFSETQ. CDR3 loop: CASSFTENYGYTF. DNA for the CDR3: TGCGCCAGCAGCTTTACAGAAAACTATGGCTACACCTTC.

The V call is TRBV12-3 or TRBV12-4, the J call TRBJ2-5; D gene ambiguous. This CDR3 is 15 amino acids long. With 1 base removed from V and 5 bases from J, the gap between germline ends came to 14 bases. The CDR3 here is CASSLDHIRPETQYF. CDR3 nucleotide sequence: TGTGCCAGCAGTTTAGATCACATTCGTCCGGAGACCCAGTACTTC.

The chain joins TRBV6-1 to TRBJ2-3; TRBD2 agrees at 7 bases. Per the germline V gene, CDR1 is MNHNS and CDR2 is SASEGT. J was trimmed by 6 bases and V by 4 bases; bases with no gene match: 16. The CDR3 runs 17 residues. The CDR3 reads CASSGASGPVRGDTQYF. Written as DNA, the CDR3 is TGTGCCAGCAGTGGGGCTAGCGGCCCCGTTAGAGGGGATACGCAGTATTTT.

This clonotype came up a few times. The V gene is TRBV6-2 or TRBV6-3, the J gene TRBJ2-3; TRBD2 agrees at 7 bases. CDR3 length: 17 amino acids. Unmatched junction bases numbered 17, after V lost 4 bases and J lost 7 bases. Looked up from germline, CDR1 is MNHEY and CDR2 is SVGEGT. The CDR3, as DNA: TGTGCCAGCAGTTCGCCGACGGGGAGCGGGATCACGTATACGCAGTATTTT. Translated: CASSSPTGSGITYTQYF.

The J gene is TRBJ2-7, the V gene TRBV4-3; 7 bases are shared with TRBD2. The length of the CDR3 is 13 residues. The V gene's germline CDR1 is LGHNA and CDR2 YSLEER. V lost 1 base to trimming and J lost 7 bases; unmatched junction nucleotides: 4. The CDR3 DNA follows: TGCGCCAGCAGCCAAGGGGAGGGCCGGGAGCAGTACTTC. Protein: CASSQGEGREQYF.

There are a few counts of this clonotype. The rearrangement joins TRBV12-3 or TRBV12-4 to TRBJ1-2; D may be TRBD1 (5 bases). The CDR3 is 15 residues long. V lost 3 bases to trimming and J lost 8 bases, with 19 bases between them. The CDR3 is CASSLGPQSWGGYTF. As DNA, the CDR3 is TGTGCCAGCAGTTTGGGGCCCCAGTCGTGGGGGGGCTACACCTTC.

The J gene is TRBJ2-1, the V gene TRBV4-3, with a tentative D call TRBD2 (6 bases). From germline, CDR1 is LGHNA and CDR2 YSLEER. Trimming stripped 0 bases from V and 12 bases from J, with 24 bases between. The CDR3 totals 17 residues. The CDR3 DNA sequence: TGCGCCAGCAGCCAAGATTATGGGCGGGGACTTCAAAGGGGGCAGTTCTTC. Encoded protein: CASSQDYGRGLQRGQFF.

This clonotype was seen at least ten times. This rearrangement joins TRBV18 to TRBJ2-7; 9 nucleotides line up with TRBD1. CDR1 is KGHSH, CDR2 LQKENI, per germline. The trim removed 3 bases at V and 2 bases at J, leaving 2 bases unmatched. The CDR3 loop spans 14 amino acids. The CDR3: CASSPGQGTYEQYF. The CDR3 DNA reads TGTGCCAGCTCACCGGGACAGGGAACCTACGAGCAGTACTTC.

This clonotype was seen a handful of times. V is TRBV19 and J is TRBJ2-7; 8 bases are a match to TRBD2. Trimming took 9 bases from V and 7 from J; bases not matched to a gene: 8. Germline V lookup: CDR1 LNHDA, CDR2 SQIVND (reference sequence). The CDR3 runs 12 residues. The CDR3 protein is CASRTERGEQYF. CDR3 DNA: TGTGCCAGCCGGACCGAGCGGGGGGAGCAGTACTTC. Full variable domain (missing parts from reference TRBV19 and TRBJ2-7): DGGITQSPKYLFRKEGQNVTLSCEQNLNHDAMYWYRQDPGQGLRLIYYSQIVNDFQKGDIAEGYSVSREKKESFPLTVTSAQKNPTAFYLCASRTERGEQYFGPGTRLTVT.

This clonotype has a handful of counts. The CDR3 is CASRVVAGGKNYGYTF. The CDR3 DNA reads TGCGCCAGCAGGGTGGTAGCCGGGGGGAAGAACTATGGCTACACCTTC. This chain uses TRBV10-1 with TRBJ1-2, with D tentatively TRBD1 (5 bases). Germline V lookup: CDR1 WNHNN, CDR2 SYGVQD (reference sequence). This CDR3 is 16 amino acids long. Trimming cost V 6 bases and J 2 bases, with 19 bases left between them.

This clonotype was seen ten or more times. The chain combines TRBV20-1 with TRBJ2-7, with TRBD2 matching over 14 bases. Germline V gene sequence: CDR1 DFQATT, CDR2 SNEGSKA (reference sequence). The CDR3 loop spans 14 amino acids. Trimming cost V 3 bases and J 7 bases; bases outside gene matches: 5. The CDR3, as DNA: TGCAGTGCTAGGAGGACTAGCGGGAGGCTGGAGCAGTACTTC. Protein sequence: CSARRTSGRLEQYF.